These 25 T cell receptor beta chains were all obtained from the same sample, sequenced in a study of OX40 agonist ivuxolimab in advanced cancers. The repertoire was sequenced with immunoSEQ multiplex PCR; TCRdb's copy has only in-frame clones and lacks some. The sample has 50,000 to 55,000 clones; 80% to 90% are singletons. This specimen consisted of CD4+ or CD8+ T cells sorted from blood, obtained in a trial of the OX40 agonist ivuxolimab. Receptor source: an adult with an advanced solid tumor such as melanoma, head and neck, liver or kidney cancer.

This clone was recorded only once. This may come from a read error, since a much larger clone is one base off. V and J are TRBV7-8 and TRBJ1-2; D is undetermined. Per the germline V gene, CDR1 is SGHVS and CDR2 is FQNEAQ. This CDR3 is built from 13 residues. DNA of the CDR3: TGTGCCAGCGGCTTAGTGGCAGGCTCGGGCTACACCTTC. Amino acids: CASGLVAGSGYTF.

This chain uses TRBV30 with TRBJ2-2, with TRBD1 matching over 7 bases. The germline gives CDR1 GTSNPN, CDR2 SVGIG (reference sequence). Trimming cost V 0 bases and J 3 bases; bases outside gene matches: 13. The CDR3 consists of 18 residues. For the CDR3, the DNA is TGTGCCTGGAGTGTGTACCCGCAGACAGGGCGGGACACCGGGGAGCTGTTTTTT. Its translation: CAWSVYPQTGRDTGELFF.

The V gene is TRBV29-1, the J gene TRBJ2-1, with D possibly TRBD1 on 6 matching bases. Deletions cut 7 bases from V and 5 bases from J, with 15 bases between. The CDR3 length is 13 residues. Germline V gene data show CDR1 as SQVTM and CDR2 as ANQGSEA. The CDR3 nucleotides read TGCAGCGCGACAGGTCCGTTCGACAATGAGCAGTTCTTC. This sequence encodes CSATGPFDNEQFF.

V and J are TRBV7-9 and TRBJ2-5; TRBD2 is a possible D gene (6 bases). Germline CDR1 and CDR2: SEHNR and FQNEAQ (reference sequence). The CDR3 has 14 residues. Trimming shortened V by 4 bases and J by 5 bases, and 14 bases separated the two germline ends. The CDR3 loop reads CASSSNRDLETQYF. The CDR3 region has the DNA TGTGCCAGCAGCTCTAACCGGGACTTGGAGACCCAGTACTTC.

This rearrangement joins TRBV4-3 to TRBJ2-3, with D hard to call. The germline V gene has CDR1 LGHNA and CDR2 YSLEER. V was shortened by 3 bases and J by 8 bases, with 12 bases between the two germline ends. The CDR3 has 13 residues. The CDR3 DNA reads TGCGCCAGCAGCCAGGAAACATGGGGTACGCAGTATTTT. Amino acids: CASSQETWGTQYF.

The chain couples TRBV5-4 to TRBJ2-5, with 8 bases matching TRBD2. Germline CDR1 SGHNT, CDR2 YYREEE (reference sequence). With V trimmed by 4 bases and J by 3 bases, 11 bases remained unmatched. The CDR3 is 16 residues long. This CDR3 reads CASSPQGRGDEETQYF. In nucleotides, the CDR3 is TGTGCCAGCAGCCCCCAGGGGCGGGGGGACGAAGAGACCCAGTACTTC.

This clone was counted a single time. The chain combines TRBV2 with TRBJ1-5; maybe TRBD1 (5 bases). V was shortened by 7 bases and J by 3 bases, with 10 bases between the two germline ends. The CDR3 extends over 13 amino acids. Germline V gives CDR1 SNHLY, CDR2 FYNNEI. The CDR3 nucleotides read TGTGCCAGCAACCCAGGGCTCAATCAGCCCCAGCATTTT. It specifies CASNPGLNQPQHF.

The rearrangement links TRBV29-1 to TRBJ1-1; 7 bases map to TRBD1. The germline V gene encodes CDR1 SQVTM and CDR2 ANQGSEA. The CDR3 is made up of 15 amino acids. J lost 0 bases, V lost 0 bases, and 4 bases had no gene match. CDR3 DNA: TGCAGCGTTGAAGATCTGACAGGGATGAACACTGAAGCTTTCTTT. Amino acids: CSVEDLTGMNTEAFF.

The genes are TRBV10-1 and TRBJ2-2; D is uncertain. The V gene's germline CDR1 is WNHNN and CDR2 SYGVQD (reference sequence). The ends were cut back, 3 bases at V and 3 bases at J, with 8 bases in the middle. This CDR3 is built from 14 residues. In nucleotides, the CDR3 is TGCGCCAGCAGTGACTACTCCGACACCGGGGAGCTGTTTTTT. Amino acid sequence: CASSDYSDTGELFF.

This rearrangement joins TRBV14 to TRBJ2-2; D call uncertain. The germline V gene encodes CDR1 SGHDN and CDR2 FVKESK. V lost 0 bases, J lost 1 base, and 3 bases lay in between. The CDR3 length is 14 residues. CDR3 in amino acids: CASSQDWNTGELFF. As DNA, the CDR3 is TGTGCCAGCAGCCAAGACTGGAACACCGGGGAGCTGTTTTTT.

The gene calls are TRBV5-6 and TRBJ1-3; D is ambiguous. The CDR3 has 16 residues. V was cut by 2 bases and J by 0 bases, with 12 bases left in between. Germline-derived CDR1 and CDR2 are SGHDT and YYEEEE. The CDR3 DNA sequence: TGTGCCAGCAGCTTCAAGCGGCGGGACTCTGGAAACACCATATATTTT. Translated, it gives CASSFKRRDSGNTIYF.

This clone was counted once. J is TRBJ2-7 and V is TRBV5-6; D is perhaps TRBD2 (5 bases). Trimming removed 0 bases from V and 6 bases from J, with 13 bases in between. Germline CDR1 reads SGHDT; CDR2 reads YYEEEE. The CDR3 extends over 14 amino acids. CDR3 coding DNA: TGTGCCAGCAGCTTGGATCTAGCCGCCGGCGAGCAGTACTTC. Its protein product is CASSLDLAAGEQYF.

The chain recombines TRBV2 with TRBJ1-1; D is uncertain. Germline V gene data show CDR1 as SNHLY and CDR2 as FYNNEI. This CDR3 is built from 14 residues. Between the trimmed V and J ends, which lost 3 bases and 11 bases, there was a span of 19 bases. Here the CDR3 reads CASSDNRSPLRAFF. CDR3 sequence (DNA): TGTGCCAGCAGTGATAACAGATCACCGTTGCGTGCTTTCTTT.

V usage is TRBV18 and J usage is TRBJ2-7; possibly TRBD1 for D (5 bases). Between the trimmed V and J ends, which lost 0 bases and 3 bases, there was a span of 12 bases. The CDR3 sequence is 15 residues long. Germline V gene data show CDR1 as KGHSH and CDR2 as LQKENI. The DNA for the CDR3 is TGTGCCAGCTCACCACCCGCCACAGGAGTCTACGAGCAGTACTTC. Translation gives CASSPPATGVYEQYF. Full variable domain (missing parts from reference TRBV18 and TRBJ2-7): NAGVMQNPRHLVRRRGQEARLRCSPMKGHSHVYWYRQLPEEGLKFMVYLQKENIIDESGMPKERFSAEFPKEGPSILRIQQVVRGDSAAYFCASSPPATGVYEQYFGPGTRLTVT.

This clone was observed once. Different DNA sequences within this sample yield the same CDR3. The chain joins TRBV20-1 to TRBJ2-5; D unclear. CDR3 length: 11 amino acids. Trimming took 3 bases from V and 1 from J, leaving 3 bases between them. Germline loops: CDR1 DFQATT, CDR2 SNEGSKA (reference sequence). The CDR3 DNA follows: TGCAGTGCTAGCCTCCAAGAGACCCAGTACTTC. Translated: CSASLQETQYF.

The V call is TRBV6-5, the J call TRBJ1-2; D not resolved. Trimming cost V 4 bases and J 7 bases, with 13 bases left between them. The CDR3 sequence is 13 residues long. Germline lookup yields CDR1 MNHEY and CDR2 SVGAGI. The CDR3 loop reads CASSSNANSGYTF. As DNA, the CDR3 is TGTGCCAGCAGTTCTAATGCAAATTCTGGCTACACCTTC.

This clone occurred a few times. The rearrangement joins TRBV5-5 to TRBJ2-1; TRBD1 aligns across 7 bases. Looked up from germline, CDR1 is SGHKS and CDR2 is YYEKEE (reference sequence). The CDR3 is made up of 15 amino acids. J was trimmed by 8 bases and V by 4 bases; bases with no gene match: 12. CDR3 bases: TGTGCCAGCAGCCCAACTCGGACAGGAAGCGATGAGCAGTTCTTC. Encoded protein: CASSPTRTGSDEQFF.

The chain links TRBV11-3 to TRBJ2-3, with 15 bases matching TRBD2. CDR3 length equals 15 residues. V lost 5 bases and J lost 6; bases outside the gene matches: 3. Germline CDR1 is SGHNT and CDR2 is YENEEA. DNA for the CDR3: TGTGCCAGCAGCCCGGGGACTAGCGGGAGGGATACGCAGTATTTT. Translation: CASSPGTSGRDTQYF.

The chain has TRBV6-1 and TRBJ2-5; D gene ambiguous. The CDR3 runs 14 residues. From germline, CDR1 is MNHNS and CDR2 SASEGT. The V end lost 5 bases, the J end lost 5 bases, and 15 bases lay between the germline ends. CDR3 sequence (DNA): TGTGCCAGCAGTCGCTCCGGTCCCCCTGAGACCCAGTACTTC. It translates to CASSRSGPPETQYF.

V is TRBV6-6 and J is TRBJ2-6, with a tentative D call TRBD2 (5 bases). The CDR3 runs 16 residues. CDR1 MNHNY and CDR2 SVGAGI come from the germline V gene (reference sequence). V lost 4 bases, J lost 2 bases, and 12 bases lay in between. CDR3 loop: CASSSGMRAGANVLTF. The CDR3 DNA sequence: TGTGCCAGCAGTTCGGGGATGCGTGCTGGGGCCAACGTCCTGACTTTC.

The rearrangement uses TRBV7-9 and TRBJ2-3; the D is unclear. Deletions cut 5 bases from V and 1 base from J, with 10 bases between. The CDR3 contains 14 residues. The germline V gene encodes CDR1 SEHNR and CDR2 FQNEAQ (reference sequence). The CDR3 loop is CASSPGIRTDTQYF. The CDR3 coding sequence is TGTGCCAGCAGCCCCGGAATCCGCACAGATACGCAGTATTTT.

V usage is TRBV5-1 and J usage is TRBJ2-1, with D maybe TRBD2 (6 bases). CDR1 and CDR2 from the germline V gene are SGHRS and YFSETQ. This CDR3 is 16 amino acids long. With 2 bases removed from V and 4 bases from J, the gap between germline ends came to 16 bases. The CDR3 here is CASSLSVLGTYNEQFF. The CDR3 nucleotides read TGCGCCAGCAGCTTATCCGTTCTCGGGACTTACAATGAGCAGTTCTTC.

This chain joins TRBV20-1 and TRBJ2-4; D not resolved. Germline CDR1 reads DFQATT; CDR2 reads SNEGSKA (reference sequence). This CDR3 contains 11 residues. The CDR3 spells CSMDRLGIQYF. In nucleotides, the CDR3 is TGCAGCATGGACCGGCTGGGCATTCAGTACTTC.

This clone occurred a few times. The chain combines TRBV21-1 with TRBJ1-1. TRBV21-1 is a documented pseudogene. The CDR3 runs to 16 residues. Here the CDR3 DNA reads TGTGCCAGCAGCAAACCGGCGGGGCAAATGAACACTGAAGCTTTCTTT. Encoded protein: CASSKPAGQMNTEAFF.

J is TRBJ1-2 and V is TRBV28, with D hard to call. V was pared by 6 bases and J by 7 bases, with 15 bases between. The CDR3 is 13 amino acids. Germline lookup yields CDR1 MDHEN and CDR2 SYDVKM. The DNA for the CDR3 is TGTGCCAGCAGCACCCCAAGTGGCTCTGGCTACACCTTC. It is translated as CASSTPSGSGYTF.